Below, one T cell receptor (beta chain) is given with its context. This clone appeared a single time. The specificity of this receptor is unknown. No much larger clone is present one base from it, and per-base qualities are unavailable. Explained via the paper, the time point label denotes: baseline before first vaccination. This specimen's treatment or condition label, per the study, means: meningococcal conjugate vaccine given as trial control. Samples from vaccinated people were obtained from the UK trials COV001 and COV002, which included a single-blind randomized controlled phase 2/3 trial of AZD1222 (ChAdOx1 nCoV-19) in healthy adults. Trial participant PBMC samples were collected at day 0 and day 28 after the second dose for TCRbeta chain sequencing. The CDR3 regions of human TCRbeta chains were subjected to immunosequencing. The paper's data handling went like this. Repertoire TCRs were matched against a reference library of SARS-CoV-2-specific TCRs generated with the MIRA antigen-specificity platform. Breadth was defined as the fraction of unique TCRs that were SARS-CoV-2-associated, and depth was defined as the fraction of total T cells that were SARS-CoV-2-associated. Each spike-specific TCR was assigned to its reactive spike region and to a CD4 or CD8 class using the MIRA data. Log10-transformed breadth and depth values were compared by one-way ANOVA with Sidak's multiple comparisons tests. TCRdb's version of the immuneACCESS table is confined to in-frame rearrangements and falls short of the full clone set. An unresolved V gene accounts for under half of the shortfall where checked; the remainder is of unknown origin. The V and J calls and clone size are taken from that table; D and trimming were inferred from the DNA. The sample table contains approximately 81,000 clones; only one count was recorded for about nine tenths of them. The ten largest clones add up to less than 5.5% of the sample.

V is clipped by 5 bases and J by 7 bases, and the sequence between their germline boundaries is 12 bases long. According to the germline V gene, CDR1 reads SGHAT and CDR2 reads FQNNGV. Its CDR3 holds 13 amino acids, cysteine through phenylalanine. CDR3 DNA is the only sequence kept; it has 39 bases, read in frame from the first base. The entry originates in a study of T cell responses to AZD1222 COVID-19 vaccine (dated by TCRdb to the early 2020s). General notes on the study: TCR sequencing was performed for some 250 trial participants, of whom around 210 were given two doses of AZD1222 and around 25 were given two doses of MenACWY control vaccine. Trial participants were enrolled into age subgroups of 18-55, 56-69 and 70-plus years, which contained around 150, 29 and 61 TCR-sequenced participants, respectively.

Findings and caveats that apply to the study as a whole: Spike-specific TCR breadth and depth rose significantly after two AZD1222 doses compared with day 0 and with MenACWY recipients. Conclusions about previously exposed vaccinees are limited, since just five or six AZD1222 recipients were seropositive for SARS-CoV-2 at baseline. Nearly half of unique spike-specific TCRs reportedly recognized epitopes outside regions mutated in the B.1.351 and B.1.1.7 variants. Participants were mostly white British and included more females than males, and it was suggested by the authors that clonal diversity may have been underestimated. The 56-69-year group was small, and its depth increase did not reach significance, likely because of low power. Because no day 14 peak-response samples were available, repertoires were characterized only after the peak T cell response. Vaccine-associated CD4 TCRs spanned the whole spike protein, with dominant responses in regions 160-218 and 743-854.

The chain is assembled from TRBV11-2 and TRBJ1-5; no D segment can be confidently identified. This specimen consisted of peripheral blood, obtained on day 0 of MenACWY control vaccination. The origin of this receptor is an adult in good health. The bases are TGTGCCAGCAGCCCATCCGGCGGGCAGCCCCAGCATTTT. It is translated as CASSPSGGQPQHF.